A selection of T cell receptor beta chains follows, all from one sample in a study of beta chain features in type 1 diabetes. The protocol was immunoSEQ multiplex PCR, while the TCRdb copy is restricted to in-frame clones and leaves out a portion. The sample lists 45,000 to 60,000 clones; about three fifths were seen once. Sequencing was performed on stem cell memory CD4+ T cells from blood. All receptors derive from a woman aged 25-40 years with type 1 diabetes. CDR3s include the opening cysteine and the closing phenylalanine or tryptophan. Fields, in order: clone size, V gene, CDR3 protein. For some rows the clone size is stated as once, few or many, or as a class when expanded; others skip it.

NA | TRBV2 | CAFQDWSSLAETQYF
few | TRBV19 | CATGDPNTEAFF
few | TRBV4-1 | CASSQKVLGAGGPSYEQYF
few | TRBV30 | CACGPGWLREDTEAFF
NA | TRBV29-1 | CSAGTGYTEAFF
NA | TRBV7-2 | CASSFSGRETQYF
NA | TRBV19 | CASSEVAGGPSEQFF
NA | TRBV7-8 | CASSMNPGQNNEKLFF
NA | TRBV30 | CAWRKDSLLREQYF
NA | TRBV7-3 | CASSLFLFDTEAFF
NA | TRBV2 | CASSGRDKDHNEQFF
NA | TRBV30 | CAWSAGGPEAFF
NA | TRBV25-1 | CASSFHGQSYEQYF
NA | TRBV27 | CATMRPGTGANVLTF
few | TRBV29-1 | CSVPRGGAYGYTF
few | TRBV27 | CASSFADRAGQPQHF
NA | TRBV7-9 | CASSRDRDLINYGYTF
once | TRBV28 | CASFGSDQPQHF
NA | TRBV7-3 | CASSLAASGTYEQYF
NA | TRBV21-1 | CASSKGQGAYEQYF
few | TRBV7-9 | CASSPSGRHTDTQYF
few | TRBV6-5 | CASSPRGANYEQYF
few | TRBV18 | CASSPQTGGNSGANVLTF
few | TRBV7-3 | CASSLSGSEDTQYF
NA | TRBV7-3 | CASSLTTGGLADSTDTQYF